This T cell receptor beta chain was identified in a study of human thymus T cells. Whole-study results and caveats: Unrelated people showed highly overlapping thymic repertoires, related research reported. Across thymic and blood repertoires, the usage of V and J genes appeared to be biased.

Thymus tissue for the work was resected from patients undergoing corrective heart surgery. Immunologically healthy infants in Finland undergoing congenital heart defect surgery were the donors. As to this clone: Its antigen is undetermined.

Clones were read by immunoSEQ multiplex PCR, and TCRdb kept only the in-frame ones, dropping some. Here the sample spans 100,000 to 150,000 clones, about 94% being singletons. Trimming cost V 6 bases and J 5 bases, with 10 bases left between them. Per the germline V gene, CDR1 is MGHRA and CDR2 is YSYEKL. CDR3 size: 13 residues. V usage is TRBV4-1 and J usage is TRBJ1-4, with D possibly being TRBD1 (5 bases). The source of this sequence is a boy under two years old with a congenital heart defect but otherwise immunologically healthy. The specimen sequenced was thymus tissue. CDR3 sequence: CASRGRGNEKLFF. The CDR3 region has the DNA TGCGCCAGCAGGGGGAGGGGAAATGAAAAACTGTTTTTT.